This TCR beta chain was sequenced in a study of neurological immune-mediated disorders. Sample time point: longitudinal time-point 1 (baseline). This CDR3 spans 16 amino acids. The V end lost 6 bases, the J end lost 0 bases, and 19 bases lay between the germline ends. The V gene's germline CDR1 is DFQATT and CDR2 SNEGSKA (reference sequence). This clonotype was seen many times. The cDNA came from 5'RACE, which used 10-nucleotide random UMIs. TCRdb fed the 5' RACE reads into MiXCR, producing one record per CDR3 protein. The table shows around 60,000 distinct CDR3 sequences, with about 11% occurring only once.

The TCR sequence derives from a male donor with HTLV-1-associated myelopathy (HAM/TSP). Sample: PBMCs. The rearrangement joins TRBV20-1 to TRBJ2-3; a possible D gene is TRBD2 (6 bases). CDR3 protein: CSAKRHGGVSTDTQYF. The CDR3 DNA follows: TGCAGTGCAAAGAGGCACGGCGGGGTGAGCACAGATACGCAGTATTTT.